The rows below give T cell receptor beta chains drawn from one sample of a study of blood T cell repertoires in COVID-19. Libraries were prepared by immunoSEQ multiplex PCR; TCRdb keeps only in-frame clonotypes and omits some of them. The repertoire holds roughly 120,000 clones, 80% to 90% seen once, with approximately 15% in the top ten. The sample consisted of peripheral blood. The receptors come from a woman aged 55-70 years with acute or convalescent COVID-19. CDR3s include the opening cysteine and the closing phenylalanine or tryptophan. Fields, in order: clone size, D gene, J gene, V gene, CDR3 protein, CDR3 DNA. D genes are given only for firm matches. Clone size appears in some rows only: once, few, many, or a class for an expanded clone.

clone size: NA; D gene: NA; J gene: TRBJ1-1; V gene: TRBV29-1; CDR3 protein: CSVSRGGTEAFF; CDR3 DNA: TGCAGCGTGTCAAGGGGGGGCACTGAAGCTTTCTTT
clone size: few; D gene: NA; J gene: TRBJ2-7; V gene: TRBV6-5; CDR3 protein: CASSPTGWEQYF; CDR3 DNA: TGTGCCAGCAGTCCTACAGGGTGGGAGCAGTACTTC
clone size: NA; D gene: TRBD1; J gene: TRBJ1-4; V gene: TRBV5-6; CDR3 protein: CASSPGTVNEKLFF; CDR3 DNA: TGTGCCAGCAGCCCAGGGACAGTGAATGAAAAACTGTTTTTT
clone size: once; D gene: NA; J gene: TRBJ1-3; V gene: TRBV5-1; CDR3 protein: CASSLLRLGSEDTIYF; CDR3 DNA: TGCGCCAGCAGCTTGCTCAGATTGGGGTCGGAGGACACCATATATTTT
clone size: NA; D gene: TRBD1; J gene: TRBJ1-4; V gene: TRBV9; CDR3 protein: CASSAGQGWREKLFF; CDR3 DNA: TGTGCCAGCAGCGCCGGACAGGGATGGAGAGAAAAACTGTTTTTT
clone size: NA; D gene: NA; J gene: TRBJ1-6; V gene: TRBV4-2; CDR3 protein: CASSQSSTVNHSPLHF; CDR3 DNA: TGTGCCAGCAGCCAAAGTTCGACAGTTAATCATTCACCCCTCCACTTT
clone size: NA; D gene: TRBD1; J gene: TRBJ1-5; V gene: TRBV7-9; CDR3 protein: CASSSGTGVDSNQPQHF; CDR3 DNA: TGTGCCAGCAGTTCCGGGACAGGGGTAGATAGCAATCAGCCCCAGCATTTT
clone size: NA; D gene: TRBD1; J gene: TRBJ2-5; V gene: TRBV3-1/TRBV3-2; CDR3 protein: CASSQEWGQVGQETQYF; CDR3 DNA: TGTGCCAGCAGCCAAGAGTGGGGACAGGTGGGACAAGAGACCCAGTACTTC
clone size: NA; D gene: TRBD2; J gene: TRBJ2-5; V gene: TRBV6-6; CDR3 protein: CASSWSGTSGGKTQYF; CDR3 DNA: TGTGCCAGCAGTTGGTCAGGGACTAGCGGGGGAAAGACCCAGTACTTC
clone size: NA; D gene: NA; J gene: TRBJ1-4; V gene: TRBV20-1; CDR3 protein: CSASIRQFSTNEKLFF; CDR3 DNA: TGCAGTGCTAGTATTAGACAATTCTCAACTAATGAAAAACTGTTTTTT
clone size: NA; D gene: TRBD2; J gene: TRBJ2-3; V gene: TRBV5-1; CDR3 protein: CASSLGLAGGDTQYF; CDR3 DNA: TGCGCCAGCAGCCTGGGACTAGCGGGGGGAGATACGCAGTATTTT
clone size: NA; D gene: TRBD1; J gene: TRBJ2-7; V gene: TRBV5-1; CDR3 protein: CASTANTGQAYEQYF; CDR3 DNA: TGCGCCAGCACCGCCAACACGGGACAGGCCTACGAGCAGTACTTC
clone size: NA; D gene: NA; J gene: TRBJ1-4; V gene: TRBV6-1; CDR3 protein: CASSETGDKKLFF; CDR3 DNA: TGTGCCAGCAGTGAAACTGGGGACAAAAAACTGTTTTTT
clone size: NA; D gene: NA; J gene: TRBJ2-3; V gene: TRBV12-3/TRBV12-4; CDR3 protein: CASSFSSTDTQYF; CDR3 DNA: TGTGCCAGCAGTTTCTCCAGCACAGATACGCAGTATTTT
clone size: NA; D gene: NA; J gene: TRBJ1-2; V gene: TRBV19; CDR3 protein: CASSTYRAGNYGYTF; CDR3 DNA: TGTGCCAGTAGTACCTACAGGGCTGGGAACTATGGCTACACCTTC
clone size: many; D gene: NA; J gene: TRBJ1-1; V gene: TRBV3-1/TRBV3-2; CDR3 protein: CASSQTGEAFF; CDR3 DNA: TGTGCCAGCAGCCAAACTGGTGAAGCTTTCTTT
clone size: few; D gene: NA; J gene: TRBJ2-7; V gene: TRBV21-1; CDR3 protein: CASSYEQGASYEQYF; CDR3 DNA: TGTGCCAGCAGCTACGAACAGGGAGCCTCCTACGAGCAGTACTTC
clone size: NA; D gene: NA; J gene: TRBJ1-2; V gene: TRBV28; CDR3 protein: CASSLGIAYGYTF; CDR3 DNA: TGTGCCAGCAGTCTCGGGATTGCCTATGGCTACACCTTC
clone size: NA; D gene: NA; J gene: TRBJ2-1; V gene: TRBV11-3; CDR3 protein: CASSSWTDGPNEQFF; CDR3 DNA: TGTGCCAGCAGCTCTTGGACAGACGGACCTAATGAGCAGTTCTTC
clone size: NA; D gene: NA; J gene: TRBJ2-3; V gene: TRBV2; CDR3 protein: CASRPGSTDTQYF; CDR3 DNA: TGTGCCAGCAGGCCCGGGTCCACAGATACGCAGTATTTT
clone size: NA; D gene: NA; J gene: TRBJ2-5; V gene: TRBV7-9; CDR3 protein: CASSLWSQGYMETQYF; CDR3 DNA: TGTGCCAGCAGCTTATGGTCTCAGGGGTATATGGAGACCCAGTACTTC
clone size: once; D gene: TRBD1; J gene: TRBJ1-2; V gene: TRBV27; CDR3 protein: CASSFYANRGGYTF; CDR3 DNA: TGTGCCAGCAGTTTTTACGCAAACAGGGGTGGCTACACCTTC
clone size: NA; D gene: NA; J gene: TRBJ1-2; V gene: TRBV14; CDR3 protein: CASSQSPSVNGYTF; CDR3 DNA: TGTGCCAGCAGCCAATCCCCTTCGGTGAATGGCTACACCTTC
clone size: NA; D gene: NA; J gene: TRBJ2-1; V gene: TRBV7-3; CDR3 protein: CASSSRGGETYNEQFF; CDR3 DNA: TGTGCCAGCAGCTCTCGAGGGGGGGAAACTTACAATGAGCAGTTCTTC
clone size: NA; D gene: TRBD1; J gene: TRBJ2-7; V gene: TRBV5-4; CDR3 protein: CASSLGQGRNEQYF; CDR3 DNA: TGTGCCAGCAGCTTGGGACAGGGAAGGAACGAGCAGTACTTC
clone size: NA; D gene: TRBD2; J gene: TRBJ2-2; V gene: TRBV5-1; CDR3 protein: CASSSLSGGSLNTGELFF; CDR3 DNA: TGCGCCAGCAGCTCGTTGAGCGGGGGGAGTTTGAACACCGGGGAGCTGTTTTTT
clone size: NA; D gene: TRBD2; J gene: TRBJ2-3; V gene: TRBV4-2; CDR3 protein: CASSQAASGGPDTQYF; CDR3 DNA: TGTGCCAGCAGCCAAGCGGCTAGCGGGGGACCAGATACGCAGTATTTT
clone size: NA; D gene: TRBD2; J gene: TRBJ2-1; V gene: TRBV5-1; CDR3 protein: CASSSRTSEGNEQFF; CDR3 DNA: TGCGCCAGCAGCTCGCGGACTAGCGAGGGCAATGAGCAGTTCTTC
clone size: NA; D gene: TRBD1; J gene: TRBJ2-2; V gene: TRBV19; CDR3 protein: CASSNRGFVELFF; CDR3 DNA: TGTGCCAGTAGTAACAGGGGGTTTGTTGAGCTGTTTTTT
clone size: NA; D gene: TRBD2; J gene: TRBJ2-3; V gene: TRBV11-3; CDR3 protein: CASSLGLAQSDTQYF; CDR3 DNA: TGTGCCAGCAGCCTAGGACTAGCCCAATCAGATACGCAGTATTTT
clone size: NA; D gene: TRBD2; J gene: TRBJ2-3; V gene: TRBV29-1; CDR3 protein: CSVVGSGGSLTDTQYF; CDR3 DNA: TGCAGCGTTGTAGGGAGCGGGGGATCGTTAACAGATACGCAGTATTTT
clone size: NA; D gene: TRBD1; J gene: TRBJ2-5; V gene: TRBV27; CDR3 protein: CASSKRTGWETQYF; CDR3 DNA: TGTGCCAGCAGTAAGAGGACAGGGTGGGAGACCCAGTACTTC
clone size: NA; D gene: NA; J gene: TRBJ2-3; V gene: TRBV6-1; CDR3 protein: CASSEAGRNTDTQYF; CDR3 DNA: TGTGCCAGCAGTGAAGCAGGCAGGAACACAGATACGCAGTATTTT
clone size: NA; D gene: TRBD2; J gene: TRBJ2-3; V gene: TRBV5-8; CDR3 protein: CASSLGLAGRADTQYF; CDR3 DNA: TGTGCCAGCAGCTTGGGACTAGCGGGGAGGGCAGATACGCAGTATTTT
clone size: NA; D gene: NA; J gene: TRBJ1-4; V gene: TRBV7-2; CDR3 protein: CASSLGQGDPNEKLFF; CDR3 DNA: TGTGCCAGCAGCTTAGGTCAGGGTGATCCCAATGAAAAACTGTTTTTT
clone size: once; D gene: NA; J gene: TRBJ1-6; V gene: TRBV7-3; CDR3 protein: CASSPKNNSPLHF; CDR3 DNA: TGTGCCAGCAGCCCCAAAAATAATTCACCCCTCCACTTT
clone size: few; D gene: TRBD1; J gene: TRBJ1-2; V gene: TRBV19; CDR3 protein: CASTKYYKRDRGNYGYTF; CDR3 DNA: TGTGCCAGTACCAAGTACTATAAACGGGACAGGGGGAACTATGGCTACACCTTC
clone size: few; D gene: NA; J gene: TRBJ2-5; V gene: TRBV5-1; CDR3 protein: CASSLGVKEQETQYF; CDR3 DNA: TGCGCCAGCAGCTTAGGGGTAAAGGAACAAGAGACCCAGTACTTC
clone size: NA; D gene: TRBD1; J gene: TRBJ1-5; V gene: TRBV5-1; CDR3 protein: CASSLTGQSNQPQHF; CDR3 DNA: TGCGCCAGCAGCTTGACGGGACAGAGCAATCAGCCCCAGCATTTT
clone size: NA; D gene: NA; J gene: TRBJ1-6; V gene: TRBV10-3; CDR3 protein: CAISEDPGESPLHF; CDR3 DNA: TGTGCCATCAGTGAGGATCCAGGGGAATCACCCCTCCACTTT
clone size: NA; D gene: NA; J gene: TRBJ2-7; V gene: TRBV5-1; CDR3 protein: CASSLQGTYEQYF; CDR3 DNA: TGCGCCAGCAGCTTACAGGGCACCTACGAGCAGTACTTC
clone size: NA; D gene: TRBD1; J gene: TRBJ1-5; V gene: TRBV7-2; CDR3 protein: CASSLEGAVYQPQHF; CDR3 DNA: TGTGCCAGCAGCTTGGAGGGGGCAGTGTATCAGCCCCAGCATTTT
clone size: NA; D gene: TRBD2; J gene: TRBJ2-5; V gene: TRBV5-8; CDR3 protein: CASRLGLATFETQYF; CDR3 DNA: TGTGCCAGCAGGCTAGGACTAGCAACGTTTGAGACCCAGTACTTC
clone size: NA; D gene: TRBD1; J gene: TRBJ1-6; V gene: TRBV30; CDR3 protein: CAWTRDRGMNSPLHF; CDR3 DNA: TGTGCCTGGACCCGGGACAGGGGCATGAATTCACCCCTCCACTTT
clone size: NA; D gene: TRBD1; J gene: TRBJ1-1; V gene: TRBV9; CDR3 protein: CASSLLVRQGSIVNTEAFF; CDR3 DNA: TGTGCCAGCAGCCTGCTGGTCCGACAGGGAAGTATCGTGAACACTGAAGCTTTCTTT
clone size: NA; D gene: NA; J gene: TRBJ1-6; V gene: TRBV29-1; CDR3 protein: CSGQTGLDSPLHF; CDR3 DNA: TGCAGCGGACAAACAGGGTTGGATTCACCCCTCCACTTT
clone size: NA; D gene: NA; J gene: TRBJ1-3; V gene: TRBV6-5; CDR3 protein: CASSYDSSGNTIYF; CDR3 DNA: TGTGCCAGCAGTTACGACAGCTCTGGAAACACCATATATTTT
clone size: NA; D gene: NA; J gene: TRBJ2-1; V gene: TRBV7-3; CDR3 protein: CASSLGAGWHEQFF; CDR3 DNA: TGTGCCAGCAGCTTAGGTGCAGGGTGGCATGAGCAGTTCTTC
clone size: NA; D gene: NA; J gene: TRBJ2-7; V gene: TRBV10-3; CDR3 protein: CAIRGLSSYEQYF; CDR3 DNA: TGTGCCATCCGGGGACTGAGCTCCTACGAGCAGTACTTC
clone size: NA; D gene: TRBD2; J gene: TRBJ2-7; V gene: TRBV4-2; CDR3 protein: CASSQSTSGGDYEQYF; CDR3 DNA: TGTGCCAGCAGCCAATCCACTAGCGGGGGGGACTACGAGCAGTACTTC
clone size: NA; D gene: NA; J gene: TRBJ1-2; V gene: TRBV7-9; CDR3 protein: CASSLYGDGYTF; CDR3 DNA: TGTGCCAGCAGCTTATACGGGGATGGCTACACCTTC
clone size: few; D gene: NA; J gene: TRBJ1-2; V gene: TRBV19; CDR3 protein: CASSTEAFGYTF; CDR3 DNA: TGTGCCAGTAGTACGGAAGCGTTTGGCTACACCTTC
clone size: NA; D gene: NA; J gene: TRBJ1-1; V gene: TRBV12-2; CDR3 protein: CASRFGGDTEAFF; CDR3 DNA: TGTGCAAGTCGCTTTGGCGGGGACACTGAAGCTTTCTTT
clone size: NA; D gene: TRBD2; J gene: TRBJ2-1; V gene: TRBV7-3; CDR3 protein: CASSLSGGVNNEQFF; CDR3 DNA: TGTGCCAGCAGCCTCTCGGGAGGGGTTAACAATGAGCAGTTCTTC
clone size: few; D gene: NA; J gene: TRBJ1-1; V gene: TRBV4-3; CDR3 protein: CASSQQLQVNTEAFF; CDR3 DNA: TGCGCCAGCAGCCAACAACTGCAGGTGAACACTGAAGCTTTCTTT
clone size: NA; D gene: TRBD1; J gene: TRBJ1-2; V gene: TRBV7-9; CDR3 protein: CASSATYRGRNYGYTF; CDR3 DNA: TGTGCCAGCAGCGCGACCTACAGGGGGCGTAACTATGGCTACACCTTC
clone size: NA; D gene: NA; J gene: TRBJ2-7; V gene: TRBV7-2; CDR3 protein: CASSRLSGSYEQYF; CDR3 DNA: TGTGCCAGCAGCCGGTTGAGCGGTTCCTACGAGCAGTACTTC
clone size: NA; D gene: NA; J gene: TRBJ2-6; V gene: TRBV13; CDR3 protein: CASSPSSSGANVLTF; CDR3 DNA: TGTGCCAGCAGCCCCTCTAGCTCTGGGGCCAACGTCCTGACTTTC